The 10 T cell receptor beta chains below all came from one sample that was sequenced in a study of cytomegalovirus exposure and HLA in healthy donors. The PCR had 60 Vbeta and 13 Jbeta primers. The repertoire was sequenced with immunoSEQ multiplex PCR; TCRdb's copy has only in-frame clones and lacks some. The sample lists 100,000 or so clones, about two thirds seen once, with 2% to 2.5% in the top ten. The sample taken for sequencing was PBMCs. All receptors derive from a man over 45 in good health and CMV-seronegative.

The rearrangement links TRBV2 to TRBJ1-2; 7 bases map to TRBD1. The germline V gene has CDR1 SNHLY and CDR2 FYNNEI. The V gene end was trimmed by 6 bases and the J gene end by 7 bases; junction bases not matched to a gene: 8. This CDR3 has 13 residues. The CDR3 sequence is CASRGRGQIGYTF. In DNA, the CDR3 is TGTGCCAGCAGGGGAAGGGGACAGATTGGCTACACCTTC.

The V call is TRBV29-1, the J call TRBJ1-2; 10 bases are a match to TRBD1. Germline assignment: CDR1 SQVTM and CDR2 ANQGSEA. V lost 7 bases, J lost 3 bases, and 5 bases stayed unmatched. This CDR3 has 13 residues. The CDR3 protein is CSADRGQDYGYTF. CDR3 in DNA: TGCAGCGCAGACAGGGGGCAGGACTATGGCTACACCTTC. Complete variable domain (other parts from reference TRBV29-1 and TRBJ1-2): SAVISQKPSRDICQRGTSLTIQCQVDSQVTMMFWYRQQPGQSLTLIATANQGSEATYESGFVIDKFPISRPNLTFSTLTVSNMSPEDSSIYLCSADRGQDYGYTFGSGTRLTVV.

This chain connects TRBV4-1 to TRBJ1-1, with D possibly TRBD1 on 6 matching bases. V lost 2 bases and J 0 bases, leaving 25 bases between the germline ends. CDR3 length: 20 amino acids. The V gene's germline CDR1 is MGHRA and CDR2 YSYEKL. In DNA form, the CDR3 reads TGCGCCAGCAGCCAAAATTCGTGGGGCGTGAGGGGGGGTTTGAACACTGAAGCTTTCTTT. Encoded protein: CASSQNSWGVRGGLNTEAFF.

CDR3 protein: CASSLPPRLAPYNEQFF. CDR3 DNA: TGTGCCAGCAGCCTCCCCCCTCGACTAGCGCCATACAATGAGCAGTTCTTC. This chain joins TRBV7-9 and TRBJ2-1, with 8 bases lining up with TRBD2. The V segment lost 5 bases and the J segment 4 bases; nucleotides outside the gene matches: 13. The CDR3 runs to 17 residues. Germline V gene lookup returns CDR1 SEHNR and CDR2 FQNEAQ (reference sequence).

For the CDR3, the DNA is TGTGCCAGCAGTTTAGTCGGGACTCATTACAATGAGCAGTTCTTC. Translating gives CASSLVGTHYNEQFF. The genes are TRBV28 and TRBJ2-1; tentatively, D is TRBD2 (6 bases). CDR1 MDHEN and CDR2 SYDVKM come from the germline V gene. V lost 2 bases and J 4 bases, leaving 12 bases between the germline ends. The length of the CDR3 is 15 residues.

The chain joins TRBV9 to TRBJ2-1, with 9 bases aligning to TRBD2. The CDR3 covers 14 residues. Germline V gene data show CDR1 as SGDLS and CDR2 as YYNGEE. V lost 0 bases, J lost 8 bases, and 3 bases stayed unmatched. The CDR3 coding sequence is TGTGCCAGCAGCGTAGAAGGCGGGGGGGATGAGCAGTTCTTC. The encoded protein is CASSVEGGGDEQFF.

The chain is built from TRBV11-2 and TRBJ2-7; 7 positions match TRBD2. This CDR3 spans 13 amino acids. The J segment lost 3 bases and the V segment lost 5 bases, leaving 4 bases of the junction unmatched. The germline V gene has CDR1 SGHAT and CDR2 FQNNGV. The DNA for the CDR3 is TGTGCCAGCAGCACGGGGGGAGTCTACGAGCAGTACTTC. The encoded protein is CASSTGGVYEQYF. Combining the CDR3 with reference TRBV11-2 and TRBJ2-7 gives the whole variable domain EAGVAQSPRYKIIEKRQSVAFWCNPISGHATLYWYQQILGQGPKLLIQFQNNGVVDDSQLPKDRFSAERLKGVDSTLKIQPAKLEDSAVYLCASSTGGVYEQYFGPGTRLTVT.

This clone showed up just a few times. The V call is TRBV14, the J call TRBJ1-1; 7 bases agree with TRBD1. The CDR3 totals 14 residues. Unmatched junction bases numbered 4, after V lost 1 base and J lost 5 bases. Germline lookup yields CDR1 SGHDN and CDR2 FVKESK. The CDR3: CASSQVDRATEAFF. In DNA form, the CDR3 reads TGTGCCAGCAGCCAAGTCGACAGGGCGACTGAAGCTTTCTTT.

This clone was observed a handful of times. V is TRBV6-1 and J is TRBJ1-6, with a tentative D call TRBD1 (6 bases). Trimming removed 6 bases from V and 3 bases from J, with 9 bases in between. Germline CDR1 and CDR2: MNHNS and SASEGT. The CDR3 length is 14 residues. This chain's CDR3 is CASSRQDYNSPLHF. Here the CDR3 DNA reads TGTGCCAGCAGCCGACAGGACTATAATTCACCCCTCCACTTT.

This rearrangement joins TRBV9 to TRBJ1-6; D not resolved. The CDR3 sequence is 13 residues long. CDR1 is SGDLS, CDR2 YYNGEE, per germline. Trimming removed 3 bases at V and 5 bases at J, with 6 bases between. The CDR3 sequence is CASSAKHNSPLHF. Written as DNA, the CDR3 is TGTGCCAGCAGCGCCAAGCATAATTCACCCCTCCACTTT.